Shown below are 23 T cell receptor beta chains from a single sample sequenced in a study of OX40 agonist ivuxolimab in advanced cancers. The library was obtained by the immunoSEQ multiplex PCR assay. What TCRdb holds here is the immuneACCESS table cut down to in-frame rearrangements. Part of the clones is not present; checked against another copy, under half of the missing clones reflect an unresolved V gene, and the others are unexplained. The sample table holds roughly 81,000 clones, of which 94% were seen once. Of the sample, about 11% is held by the ten largest clones. The sequencing here drew on CD4+ or CD8+ T cells sorted from blood, taken in a trial of the OX40 agonist ivuxolimab. All receptors derive from an adult with an advanced solid tumor such as melanoma, head and neck, liver or kidney cancer.

V and J are TRBV6-6 and TRBJ2-5; D possibly corresponds to TRBD2 (5 bases). V lost 10 bases and J 7 bases, leaving 10 bases between the germline ends. The germline V gene has CDR1 MNHNY and CDR2 SVGAGI (reference sequence). The CDR3 consists of 10 residues. CDR3 protein: CATLGGTQYF. The CDR3 DNA reads TGTGCCACCCTAGGAGGGACCCAGTACTTC.

The gene calls are TRBV7-2 and TRBJ2-7, with TRBD1 as a possible D gene (5 bases). Germline CDR1 SGHTA, CDR2 FQGNSA. The CDR3 extends over 14 amino acids. V was trimmed by 0 bases and J by 2 bases, leaving 8 bases between them. Here the CDR3 DNA reads TGTGCCAGCAGCTTAGCGGCAGGGACCTACGAGCAGTACTTC. This sequence encodes CASSLAAGTYEQYF.

This clone occurred once. The V and J genes are TRBV28 and TRBJ2-5, with D hard to call. Deletions cut 7 bases from V and 5 bases from J, with 5 bases between. This CDR3 spans 10 amino acids. Germline V CDR1 and CDR2: MDHEN, SYDVKM. The CDR3 is CASTQETQYF. DNA of the CDR3: TGTGCCAGCACTCAGGAGACCCAGTACTTC.

This rearrangement joins TRBV28 to TRBJ1-2, with 9 positions matching TRBD1. Germline values: CDR1 MDHEN, CDR2 SYDVKM. This CDR3 is built from 14 residues. Trimming cost V 5 bases and J 6 bases; bases outside gene matches: 7. The CDR3 reads CASSPRDRAHGYTF. CDR3 nucleotide sequence: TGTGCCAGCAGTCCAAGGGACAGGGCTCATGGCTACACCTTC.

This chain joins TRBV6-1 and TRBJ1-1; D is uncertain. This CDR3 is built from 13 residues. V was shortened by 4 bases and J by 5 bases, with 11 bases between the two germline ends. Germline-derived CDR1 and CDR2 are MNHNS and SASEGT. The CDR3 loop reads CASSAGYGTEAFF. CDR3 in DNA: TGTGCCAGCAGTGCCGGGTACGGAACTGAAGCTTTCTTT.

The chain has TRBV9 and TRBJ2-5; D gene unclear. Trimming left V 3 bases short and J 0 bases short, with 6 bases between. Germline CDR1 and CDR2: SGDLS and YYNGEE. The CDR3 spans 13 residues. In nucleotides, the CDR3 is TGTGCCAGCAGCGCACCGAACCAAGAGACCCAGTACTTC. Amino acid sequence: CASSAPNQETQYF. The whole variable domain, remainder taken from reference TRBV9 and TRBJ2-5, is DSGVTQTPKHLITATGQRVTLRCSPRSGDLSVYWYQQSLDQGLQFLIQYYNGEERAKGNILERFSAQQFPDLHSELNLSSLELGDSALYFCASSAPNQETQYFGPGTRLLVL.

The chain employs TRBV6-5 and TRBJ2-5, with TRBD2 identical over 9 bases. TRBJ2-7 matches the DNA end more closely, so the J call is doubtful. Germline assignment: CDR1 MNHEY and CDR2 SVGAGI. The CDR3 spans 13 residues. This CDR3 is CASRTSGDYEQYF. CDR3 nucleotide sequence: TGTGCCAGCAGGACTAGCGGTGACTACGAGCAGTACTTC.

The V call is TRBV15, the J call TRBJ2-7, with 8 bases matching TRBD2. The trim removed 0 bases at V and 3 bases at J, leaving 7 bases unmatched. The length of the CDR3 is 16 residues. Germline assignment: CDR1 LNHNV and CDR2 YYDKDF (reference sequence). Here the CDR3 reads CATSRDVVGGDYEQYF. CDR3 nucleotide sequence: TGTGCCACCAGCAGAGATGTTGTCGGGGGGGACTACGAGCAGTACTTC.

This clone was seen a single time. The rearrangement joins TRBV5-6 to TRBJ2-7; the match to TRBD2 covers 9 bases. Germline V lookup: CDR1 SGHDT, CDR2 YYEEEE. CDR3 size: 15 residues. V trimming: 4 bases; J trimming: 5 bases; junction bases outside the gene matches: 10. The CDR3 DNA is TGTGCCAGCAGCCTGCCTAGCGGGATAAGGGACGAGCAGTACTTC. Amino acid sequence: CASSLPSGIRDEQYF.

This chain joins TRBV2 and TRBJ1-5; D perhaps matches TRBD1 (5 bases). V shed 5 bases and J shed 2 bases, with 10 bases lying between them. The CDR3 is 14 residues long. Germline CDR1 is SNHLY and CDR2 is FYNNEI. The CDR3 is CASSLTDGNQPQHF. CDR3 nucleotides: TGTGCCAGCAGTTTGACAGACGGCAATCAGCCCCAGCATTTT.

The chain carries TRBV9 and TRBJ1-1; D possibly corresponds to TRBD1 (5 bases). This CDR3 has 15 residues. The V end lost 3 bases, the J end lost 2 bases, and 14 bases lay between the germline ends. Germline CDR1 reads SGDLS; CDR2 reads YYNGEE. In DNA, the CDR3 is TGTGCCAGCAGCGCTCCGGGACGGATAAACACTGAAGCTTTCTTT. It specifies CASSAPGRINTEAFF.

V gene TRBV13 combines with J gene TRBJ2-2, with D possibly TRBD1 on 6 matching bases. V shed 5 bases and J shed 0 bases, with 10 bases lying between them. CDR1 and CDR2 (germline): PRHDT, FYEKMQ (reference sequence). This CDR3 is built from 15 residues. The CDR3 nucleotides are TGTGCCAGCAGCCCGACAGGTACGAACACCGGGGAGCTGTTTTTT. This codes for CASSPTGTNTGELFF. Using reference TRBV13 and TRBJ2-2 for the parts outside the CDR3, the full variable domain is AAGVIQSPRHLIKEKRETATLKCYPIPRHDTVYWYQQGPGQDPQFLISFYEKMQSDKGSIPDRFSAQQFSDYHSELNMSSLELGDSALYFCASSPTGTNTGELFFGEGSRLTVL.

This chain links TRBV4-1 with TRBJ1-1; D gene uncertain. Germline V CDR1 and CDR2: MGHRA, YSYEKL. The CDR3 contains 14 residues. V was pared by 0 bases and J by 5 bases, with 10 bases between. The CDR3 sequence is CASSQDMGWTEAFF. The CDR3 DNA sequence: TGCGCCAGCAGCCAAGATATGGGGTGGACTGAAGCTTTCTTT.

This clone was seen only once. This chain connects TRBV7-9 to TRBJ2-7; TRBD2 matches 11 bases. Germline lookup yields CDR1 SEHNR and CDR2 FQNEAQ (reference sequence). Unmatched junction bases numbered 1, after V lost 0 bases and J lost 6 bases. The CDR3 spans 14 residues. The CDR3 sequence is CASSLALAGGEQYF. The DNA of the CDR3 is TGTGCCAGCAGCTTAGCTCTAGCGGGAGGCGAGCAGTACTTC.

V usage is TRBV4-3 and J usage is TRBJ2-2, with 10 bases aligning to TRBD2. With V trimmed by 5 bases and J by 5 bases, 11 bases remained unmatched. Germline V gene data show CDR1 as LGHNA and CDR2 as YSLEER. CDR3 length: 17 residues. CDR3 protein: CASSFAIAGGGTGELFF. The CDR3 DNA follows: TGCGCCAGCAGCTTCGCCATAGCGGGAGGAGGTACCGGGGAGCTGTTTTTT.

This rearrangement joins TRBV6-4 to TRBJ2-3, with 8 bases fitting TRBD1. J gave up 0 bases and V 0 bases, and 2 bases lay outside the gene matches. Germline V gives CDR1 MRHNA, CDR2 SNTAGT. This CDR3 has 16 amino acids. In DNA form, the CDR3 reads TGTGCCAGCAGTGACTCGGGACAGGCTAGCACAGATACGCAGTATTTT. Translation gives CASSDSGQASTDTQYF.

CDR3 amino acids: CASSISHYGYTF. The CDR3 DNA is TGTGCCAGTAGTATCAGTCACTATGGCTACACCTTC. The genes are TRBV19 and TRBJ1-2; no firm D call. The germline V gene has CDR1 LNHDA and CDR2 SQIVND (reference sequence). This CDR3 has 12 residues. V was trimmed by 3 bases and J by 3 bases, leaving 5 bases between them.

The V call is TRBV4-3, the J call TRBJ2-7; 7 nucleotides match TRBD1. V was pared by 6 bases and J by 2 bases, with 13 bases of the junction left unmatched. There are 16 residues in the CDR3. Looked up from germline, CDR1 is LGHNA and CDR2 is YSLEER. For the CDR3, the DNA is TGCGCCAGCAGTCTAAGTGAAGGCACAGGGGCCTACGAGCAGTACTTC. Its protein product is CASSLSEGTGAYEQYF.

This chain connects TRBV7-9 to TRBJ2-7, with 12 nucleotides matching TRBD2. The CDR3 totals 15 residues. Germline CDR1 and CDR2: SEHNR and FQNEAQ (reference sequence). With 5 bases clipped from V and 4 bases from J, the junction kept 6 bases outside the gene matches. CDR3: CASSGGTSGPYEQYF. The CDR3 DNA is TGTGCCAGCAGCGGAGGGACTAGCGGGCCATACGAGCAGTACTTC.

The chain recombines TRBV9 with TRBJ2-3, with 8 bases that match TRBD2. CDR3 length: 13 residues. Trimming removed 7 bases from V and 5 bases from J; junction bases left unmatched: 6. Germline values: CDR1 SGDLS, CDR2 YYNGEE. CDR3 nucleotides: TGTGCCAGCGAGCGGGGGAATGAAGATACGCAGTATTTT. It translates to CASERGNEDTQYF.

J is TRBJ1-5 and V is TRBV7-3, with D maybe TRBD1 (5 bases). The germline V gene has CDR1 SGHTA and CDR2 FQGTGA. CDR3 length: 15 amino acids. The germline V and J ends were trimmed by 2 bases and 2 bases, with 10 bases remaining between them. For the CDR3, the DNA is TGTGCCAGCAGCTTATACGGGGGAGGCAATCAGCCCCAGCATTTT. Translation gives CASSLYGGGNQPQHF.

This clone occurred once. CDR3 sequence reads: CASSRTGSHEQYF. CDR3 DNA: TGTGCCAGCAGCAGGACAGGGAGCCACGAGCAGTACTTC. V is TRBV9 and J is TRBJ2-7, with 8 bases identical to TRBD1. The trim removed 4 bases at V and 5 bases at J, leaving 5 bases unmatched. The germline V gene has CDR1 SGDLS and CDR2 YYNGEE. The CDR3 covers 13 residues.

The V gene is TRBV19, the J gene TRBJ2-6; D gene ambiguous. V was shortened by 0 bases and J by 0 bases, with 9 bases between the two germline ends. The CDR3 spans 17 residues. Germline V gives CDR1 LNHDA, CDR2 SQIVND (reference sequence). CDR3 amino acids: CASSIDRVSSGANVLTF. The CDR3 coding sequence is TGTGCCAGTAGTATAGATCGGGTTAGCTCTGGGGCCAACGTCCTGACTTTC.